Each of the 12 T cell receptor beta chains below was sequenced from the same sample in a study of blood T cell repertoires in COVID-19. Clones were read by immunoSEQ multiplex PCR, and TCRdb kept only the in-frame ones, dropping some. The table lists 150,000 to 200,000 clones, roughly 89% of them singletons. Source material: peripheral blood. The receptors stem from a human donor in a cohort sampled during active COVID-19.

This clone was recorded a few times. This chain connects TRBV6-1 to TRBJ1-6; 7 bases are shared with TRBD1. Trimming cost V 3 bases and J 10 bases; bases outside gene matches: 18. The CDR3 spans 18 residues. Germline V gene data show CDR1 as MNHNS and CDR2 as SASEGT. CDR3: CASSETGTVTRGRSPLHF. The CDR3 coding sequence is TGTGCCAGCAGTGAGACCGGGACAGTCACTCGAGGGCGGTCACCCCTCCACTTT.

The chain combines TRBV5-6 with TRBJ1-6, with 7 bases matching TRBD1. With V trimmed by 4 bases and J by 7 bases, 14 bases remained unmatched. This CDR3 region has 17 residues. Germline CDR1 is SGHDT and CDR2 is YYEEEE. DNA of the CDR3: TGTGCCAGCAGCAGAAAACAGGGGCGGATTCCCAATTCACCCCTCCACTTT. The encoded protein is CASSRKQGRIPNSPLHF.

CDR3 sequence (DNA): TGTGCCAGCAGTTTAAGCCCCGATGGTGACACTGAAGCTTTCTTT. It yields the protein CASSLSPDGDTEAFF. The rearrangement joins TRBV7-9 to TRBJ1-1; no clear D gene. Looked up from germline, CDR1 is SEHNR and CDR2 is FQNEAQ (reference sequence). This CDR3 region has 15 residues. Trimming took 6 bases from V and 3 from J, leaving 17 bases between them.

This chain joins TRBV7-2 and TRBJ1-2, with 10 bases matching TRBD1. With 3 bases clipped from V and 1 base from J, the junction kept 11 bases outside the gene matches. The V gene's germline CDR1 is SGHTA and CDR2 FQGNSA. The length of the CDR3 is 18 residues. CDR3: CASSFGQGVSMVNYGYTF. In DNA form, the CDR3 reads TGTGCCAGCAGCTTCGGACAGGGGGTGTCGATGGTTAACTATGGCTACACCTTC.

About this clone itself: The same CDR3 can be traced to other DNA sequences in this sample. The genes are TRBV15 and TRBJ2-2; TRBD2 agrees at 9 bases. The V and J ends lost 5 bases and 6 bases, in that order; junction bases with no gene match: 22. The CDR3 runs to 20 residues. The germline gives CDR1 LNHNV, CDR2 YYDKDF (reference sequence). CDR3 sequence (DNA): TGTGCCACCAGCGGCCGGTCATTGTTCGGGGAGGGCGGGGGGGCCGGGGAGCTGTTTTTT. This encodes CATSGRSLFGEGGGAGELFF.

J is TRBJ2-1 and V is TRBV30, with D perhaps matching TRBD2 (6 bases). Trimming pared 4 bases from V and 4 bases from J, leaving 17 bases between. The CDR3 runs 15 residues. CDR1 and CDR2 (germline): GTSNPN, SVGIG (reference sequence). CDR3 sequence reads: CAWIAPGAGYNEQFF. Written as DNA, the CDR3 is TGTGCCTGGATCGCCCCGGGCGCGGGATACAATGAGCAGTTCTTC.

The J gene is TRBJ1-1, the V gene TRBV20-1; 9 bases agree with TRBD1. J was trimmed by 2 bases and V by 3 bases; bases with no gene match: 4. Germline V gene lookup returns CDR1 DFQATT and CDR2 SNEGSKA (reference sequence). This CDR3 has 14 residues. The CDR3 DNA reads TGCAGTGCTAGTAACAGGGGGCGAAACACTGAAGCTTTCTTT. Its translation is CSASNRGRNTEAFF.

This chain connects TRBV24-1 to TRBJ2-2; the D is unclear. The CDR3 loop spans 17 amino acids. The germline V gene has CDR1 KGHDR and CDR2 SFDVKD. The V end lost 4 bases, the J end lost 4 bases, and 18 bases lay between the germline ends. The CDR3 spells CATSDSGSESLTGELFF. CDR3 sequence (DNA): TGTGCCACCAGTGACTCCGGCAGCGAAAGTCTCACCGGGGAGCTGTTTTTT.

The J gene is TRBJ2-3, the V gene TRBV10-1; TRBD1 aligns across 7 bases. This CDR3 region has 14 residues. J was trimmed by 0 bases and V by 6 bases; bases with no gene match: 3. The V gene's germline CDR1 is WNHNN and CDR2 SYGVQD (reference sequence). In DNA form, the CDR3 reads TGCGCCAGCAGCAGACAGGGAAGCACAGATACGCAGTATTTT. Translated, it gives CASSRQGSTDTQYF.

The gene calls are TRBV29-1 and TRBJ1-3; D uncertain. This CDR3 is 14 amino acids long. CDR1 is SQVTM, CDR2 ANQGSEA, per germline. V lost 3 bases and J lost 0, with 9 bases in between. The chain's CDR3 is CSVDGSNSGNTIYF. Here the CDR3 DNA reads TGCAGCGTTGATGGCTCAAACTCTGGAAACACCATATATTTT.

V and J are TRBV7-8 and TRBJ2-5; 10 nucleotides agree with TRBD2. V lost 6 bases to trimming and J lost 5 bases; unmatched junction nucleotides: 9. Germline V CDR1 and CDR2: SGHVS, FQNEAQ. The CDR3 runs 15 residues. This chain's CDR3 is CASRTSGAPRETQYF. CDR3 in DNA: TGTGCCAGCAGAACTAGCGGGGCCCCTCGGGAGACCCAGTACTTC.

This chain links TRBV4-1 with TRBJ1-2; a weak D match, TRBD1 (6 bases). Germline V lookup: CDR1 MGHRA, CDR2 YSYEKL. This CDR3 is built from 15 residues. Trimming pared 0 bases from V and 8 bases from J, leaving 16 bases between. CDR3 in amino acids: CASSQETTGFEGYTF. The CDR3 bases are TGCGCCAGCAGCCAAGAAACAACAGGGTTTGAAGGCTACACCTTC.